The 15 T cell receptor beta chains presented below share a single source sample, sequenced in a study of CD8+CD57+ T cells in acquired aplastic anemia. Patients who underwent sequencing had shown CD8+CD57+ cell expansion by flow cytometry. TCR beta VDJ and CDR3 profiling used genomic DNA as template. TCRdb fed the reads into MiXCR, producing one record per CDR3 protein. Altogether about 200,000 distinct CDR3 sequences are present, 65% being singletons, with the ten largest covering around 50%. Sequenced material: sorted CD4+, CD8+, or CD8+CD57+ T cells (not recorded which) from PBMCs. These receptors were obtained from a human donor with aplastic anemia.

The chain is built from TRBV24-1 and TRBJ2-1; 7 bases are a match to TRBD2. The J segment lost 4 bases and the V segment lost 4 bases, leaving 6 bases of the junction unmatched. The CDR3 has 15 amino acids. Germline-derived CDR1 and CDR2 are KGHDR and SFDVKD. The CDR3 sequence is CATSDPSGLYNEQFF. The DNA of the CDR3 is TGTGCCACCAGTGACCCTAGCGGACTATACAATGAGCAGTTCTTC.

The gene calls are TRBV20-1 and TRBJ1-2; no clear D. This CDR3 region has 13 residues. Germline CDR1 is DFQATT and CDR2 is SNEGSKA (reference sequence). Trimming cost V 1 base and J 4 bases, with 10 bases left between them. CDR3 nucleotides: TGCAGTGCTAGAGTCCGGGGTTCCTATGGCTACACCTTC. This sequence encodes CSARVRGSYGYTF.

The V and J genes are TRBV20-1 and TRBJ2-5, with TRBD2 as a possible D gene (6 bases). CDR1 is DFQATT, CDR2 SNEGSKA, per germline (reference sequence). Between the trimmed V and J ends, which lost 5 bases and 4 bases, there was a span of 11 bases. The CDR3 has 12 residues. CDR3: CSAGRLGETQYF. The CDR3 nucleotides are TGCAGTGCTGGCAGACTAGGAGAGACCCAGTACTTC.

This chain joins TRBV9 and TRBJ2-7, with D hard to call. Per germline, CDR1 SGDLS and CDR2 YYNGEE. Trimming took off 0 bases at V and 4 bases at J, with 14 bases between the two ends. The CDR3 runs 15 residues. CDR3 amino acids: CASSVVSGGLYEQYF. Written as DNA, the CDR3 is TGTGCCAGCAGCGTAGTTTCGGGTGGCTTGTACGAGCAGTACTTC.

This clonotype turned up a few times. A much larger clone lies one base from this, so it may be a read error. V gene TRBV11-1 combines with J gene TRBJ2-7, with 7 bases matching TRBD1. This CDR3 is 14 amino acids long. Germline assignment: CDR1 SGHAT and CDR2 FQDESV (reference sequence). The CDR3 nucleotides read TGTGCCAGCAGCTTGCCGGGACAGACCTACGAGCGGTACTTC. Protein: CASSLPGQTYERYF.

In its sample, this clonotype was seen many times. The chain links TRBV5-1 to TRBJ2-3, with D possibly called TRBD1 or TRBD2 (6 bases each). Germline lookup yields CDR1 SGHRS and CDR2 YFSETQ. V was cut by 3 bases and J by 1 base, with 12 bases left in between. There are 15 residues in the CDR3. The CDR3 loop is CASSSTGARTDTQYF. In DNA form, the CDR3 reads TGCGCCAGCAGCTCCACGGGGGCCCGCACAGATACGCAGTATTTT.

The chain joins TRBV9 to TRBJ2-7; D is tentatively TRBD1 or TRBD2 (5 bases each). V dropped 5 bases and J dropped 7 bases, with 13 bases sitting between them. This CDR3 region has 12 residues. Germline assignment: CDR1 SGDLS and CDR2 YYNGEE. DNA of the CDR3: TGTGCCAGCAGTAAGGGGTCGGGGGAGCAGTACTTC. It specifies CASSKGSGEQYF.

This clonotype was recorded a few times. The chain links TRBV12-3 or TRBV12-4 to TRBJ2-5; no firm D call. Trimming left V 6 bases short and J 0 bases short, with 2 bases between. CDR3 size: 11 residues. The CDR3 DNA sequence: TGTGCCAGCAGAAACCAAGAGACCCAGTACTTC. Translated: CASRNQETQYF.

V usage is TRBV10-3 and J usage is TRBJ1-1; D uncertain. This CDR3 has 17 residues. CDR1 and CDR2 (germline): ENHRY, SYGVKD. V was clipped by 2 bases and J by 0 bases, with 16 bases between them. The CDR3 nucleotides read TGTGCCATCAGTGAGGGTCACCCCGGACGGTTGAACACTGAAGCTTTCTTT. As protein: CAISEGHPGRLNTEAFF.

The chain uses TRBV7-6 and TRBJ2-2; 8 bases are a match to TRBD2. The CDR3 spans 15 residues. Trimming cost V 5 bases and J 6 bases; bases outside gene matches: 8. Germline V gene lookup returns CDR1 SGHVS and CDR2 FNYEAQ. The CDR3 loop is CASSLISGSPGELFF. DNA for the CDR3: TGTGCCAGCAGCCTTATCAGCGGGAGCCCCGGGGAGCTGTTTTTT.

Only a few counts were recorded for this clonotype. The chain carries TRBV10-1 and TRBJ2-7; D not resolved. With 3 bases removed from V and 0 bases from J, the gap between germline ends came to 9 bases. Germline CDR1 reads WNHNN; CDR2 reads SYGVQD (reference sequence). The CDR3 has 14 residues. In DNA, the CDR3 is TGCGCCAGCAGTGAAGGTGAAGGCTCCTACGAGCAGTACTTC. It yields the protein CASSEGEGSYEQYF.

Many counts were recorded for this clonotype. This sequence joins TRBV12-3 or TRBV12-4 and TRBJ2-2; 7 bases are a match to TRBD2. V shed 7 bases, J shed 0 bases, and the junction held 2 bases outside the gene matches. The CDR3 totals 14 residues. The CDR3 protein is CASTREANTGELFF. The CDR3 DNA reads as TGTGCCAGCACCCGGGAGGCGAACACCGGGGAGCTGTTTTTT.

The CDR3, as DNA: TGTGCCAGCAGCTCAGATGACGGCGGAGCTTTCTTT. Translating it yields CASSSDDGGAFF. The chain employs TRBV7-9 and TRBJ1-1; D is unclear. This CDR3 region has 12 residues. The V end was cut by 4 bases, the J end by 10 bases, with 13 bases between. CDR1 is SEHNR and CDR2 is FQNEAQ in the germline V gene (reference sequence). Together with reference TRBV7-9 and TRBJ1-1, the CDR3 gives the full variable domain: DTGVSQNPRHKITKRGQNVTFRCDPISEHNRLYWYRQTLGQGPEFLTYFQNEAQLEKSRLLSDRFSAERPKGSFSTLEIQRTEQGDSAMYLCASSSDDGGAFFGQGTRLTVV.

The chain has TRBV9 and TRBJ2-3, with D perhaps matching TRBD2 (6 bases). Germline CDR1 and CDR2: SGDLS and YYNGEE. V lost 4 bases and J lost 5, with 20 bases in between. There are 16 residues in the CDR3. CDR3 loop: CASSSTGTLPGDTQYF. The CDR3 bases are TGTGCCAGCAGCAGTACCGGGACTCTACCGGGAGATACGCAGTATTTT.

About this clonotype itself: The CDR3 end shows no conserved phenylalanine or tryptophan, and so a read error is likely. The chain combines TRBV20-1 with TRBJ2-7; 7 bases line up with TRBD2. V lost 0 bases, J lost 3 bases, and 5 bases stayed unmatched. This CDR3 has 14 residues. Germline CDR1 reads DFQATT; CDR2 reads SNEGSKA (reference sequence). The CDR3 loop is CSARDSSGVYEQYS. In DNA, the CDR3 is TGCAGTGCTAGAGATTCCAGCGGGGTCTACGAGCAGTACTCC.